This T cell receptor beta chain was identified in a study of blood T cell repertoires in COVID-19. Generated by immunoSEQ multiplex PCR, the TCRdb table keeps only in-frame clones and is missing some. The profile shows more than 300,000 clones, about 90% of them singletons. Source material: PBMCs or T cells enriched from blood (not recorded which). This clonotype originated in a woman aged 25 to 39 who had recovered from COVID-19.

CDR3 region: CASSFGSLYEQYF. Here the CDR3 DNA reads TGCGCCAGCAGCTTTGGCAGTCTCTACGAGCAGTACTTC. The J gene is TRBJ2-7, the V gene TRBV5-1; D is unclear. The CDR3 is made up of 13 amino acids. Trimming removed 2 bases from V and 3 bases from J, with 9 bases in between. Germline CDR1 SGHRS, CDR2 YFSETQ. The full variable domain, its missing parts supplied by reference TRBV5-1 and TRBJ2-7, is KAGVTQTPRYLIKTRGQQVTLSCSPISGHRSVSWYQQTPGQGLQFLFEYFSETQRNKGNFPGRFSGRQFSNSRSEMNVSTLELGDSALYLCASSFGSLYEQYFGPGTRLTVT.